This T cell receptor beta chain was sequenced during a study of T-cell reconstitution after alpha-beta-depleted transplantation in children. From germline, CDR1 is MNHEY and CDR2 SVGEGT. This CDR3 has 13 residues. V shed 2 bases and J 6 bases; nucleotides not matched to a gene: 3. On this clonotype itself: What it binds is unknown.

Study-wide results and caveats: Newly produced T cells mostly provided counts and TCRbeta diversity after one year, as hyperexpanded clones declined. TCRbeta diversity was high at day 60 in some patients (a result of surviving recipient T cells and thymic progenitors). Several hundred rapidly expanded clones from non-depleted graft cells reportedly supplied alpha-beta T cells about two months post-transplant.

Preparation of the TCRbeta library used unique molecular identifiers. TCRdb re-called the PCR reads with MiXCR, one entry per CDR3 protein. The sample has around 230,000 distinct CDR3 sequences, approximately 19% seen once; the top ten hold approximately 40%. The material sequenced was PBMCs, mostly from graft donor cells, taken 360 days after TCRalphabeta/CD19-depleted stem cell transplant. This chain links TRBV6-2 or TRBV6-3 with TRBJ2-5, with TRBD1 matching 7 bases. This receptor was taken from a male patient between 2 and 15 years old who had a stem cell transplant for acute lymphoblastic leukemia, so the T cells may come from the graft donor. The CDR3 loop reads CASSYTQGKTQYF. In nucleotides, the CDR3 is TGTGCCAGCAGTTACACACAGGGGAAGACCCAGTACTTC.